What follows are 30 T cell receptor beta chains derived from one specimen sequenced in a study of cytomegalovirus exposure and HLA in healthy donors. Primers included in the PCR were 60 Vbeta and 13 Jbeta primers. Profiling relied on immunoSEQ multiplex PCR, and the TCRdb table lists in-frame clones only, not all of them. The repertoire holds roughly 200,000 clones, with about nine tenths as singletons. Sample: PBMCs. The source of these receptors is a boy aged 2 to 10 in good health and CMV-seronegative.

The chain has TRBV18 and TRBJ2-5, with TRBD2 matching 11 bases. The J call may be incorrect, as the DNA end agrees better with TRBJ2-7. The CDR3 totals 17 residues. Germline CDR1 KGHSH, CDR2 LQKENI. The CDR3 here is CASSRLQGGTSGSEQYF. CDR3 nucleotides: TGTGCCAGCTCACGACTACAGGGCGGGACTAGCGGCAGCGAGCAGTACTTC.

The chain has TRBV2 and TRBJ1-1; no clear D. Trimming shortened V by 8 bases and J by 3 bases, and 13 bases separated the two germline ends. The CDR3 runs 13 residues. The germline gives CDR1 SNHLY, CDR2 FYNNEI. The DNA for the CDR3 is TGTGCCAGCGGAGGAGGGCTACACACTGAAGCTTTCTTT. The encoded protein is CASGGGLHTEAFF.

V is TRBV7-2 and J is TRBJ2-1, with TRBD2 as a possible D gene (6 bases). The length of the CDR3 is 18 residues. Germline values: CDR1 SGHTA, CDR2 FQGNSA. V was clipped by 5 bases and J by 1 base, with 21 bases between them. CDR3 region: CASSITPGSGRSYNEQFF. DNA for the CDR3: TGTGCCAGCAGCATTACCCCCGGGTCAGGGAGGTCCTACAATGAGCAGTTCTTC.

About this clone: The same CDR3 arises from other DNA sequences in this sample as well. The chain recombines TRBV6-1 with TRBJ1-1, with D unresolved. Trimming took 0 bases from V and 10 from J, leaving 15 bases between them. Germline CDR1 MNHNS, CDR2 SASEGT. There are 14 residues in the CDR3. The CDR3 protein is CASSEALGTIGAFF. CDR3 DNA: TGTGCCAGCAGTGAAGCGCTTGGAACTATTGGAGCTTTCTTT.

This clone came up once. V and J are TRBV10-2 and TRBJ2-2, with D possibly being TRBD2 (6 bases). CDR1 is WSHSY, CDR2 SAAADI, per germline. The CDR3 runs 17 residues. V was clipped by 3 bases and J by 0 bases, with 14 bases between them. CDR3 in DNA: TGCGCCAGCAGTGACTCGAAGCGGGCTTCGAACACCGGGGAGCTGTTTTTT. Its protein is CASSDSKRASNTGELFF.

The J gene is TRBJ1-4, the V gene TRBV6-1; unclear D gene. Trimming stripped 8 bases from V and 0 bases from J, with 10 bases between. This CDR3 is built from 14 residues. Germline CDR1 and CDR2: MNHNS and SASEGT. As DNA, the CDR3 is TGTGCCAGCCGCCGCGATCCAACTAATGAAAAACTGTTTTTT. The encoded protein is CASRRDPTNEKLFF.

The rearrangement uses TRBV10-1 and TRBJ2-3; TRBD1 is a possible D gene (7 bases). Germline CDR1 reads WNHNN; CDR2 reads SYGVQD (reference sequence). V was shortened by 0 bases and J by 4 bases, with 17 bases between the two germline ends. The CDR3 spans 17 residues. DNA for the CDR3: TGCGCCAGCAGTGAGTCGACTAGAGACAGGGAGGCAGATACGCAGTATTTT. Translating gives CASSESTRDREADTQYF.

In this sample, this clone turned up once. The chain couples TRBV5-4 to TRBJ2-2; 11 bases map to TRBD2. From germline, CDR1 is SGHNT and CDR2 YYREEE (reference sequence). The CDR3 is made up of 15 amino acids. J lost 5 bases, V lost 5 bases, and 5 bases had no gene match. This CDR3 is CASRTLAGETGELFF. The CDR3 DNA reads TGTGCCAGCAGGACACTAGCGGGAGAGACCGGGGAGCTGTTTTTT. Using reference TRBV5-4 and TRBJ2-2 for the parts outside the CDR3, the full variable domain is ETGVTQSPTHLIKTRGQQVTLRCSSQSGHNTVSWYQQALGQGPQFIFQYYREEENGRGNFPPRFSGLQFPNYSSELNVNALELDDSALYLCASRTLAGETGELFFGEGSRLTVL.

The chain links TRBV11-2 to TRBJ2-3; D may be TRBD2 (5 bases). V gave up 0 bases and J gave up 0 bases, with 13 bases separating them. There are 17 residues in the CDR3. The germline V gene has CDR1 SGHAT and CDR2 FQNNGV. The DNA for the CDR3 is TGTGCCAGCAGCTTAGATAAAGGCGGGCCTAGCACAGATACGCAGTATTTT. The encoded protein is CASSLDKGGPSTDTQYF.

This clone was seen a single time. J is TRBJ1-2 and V is TRBV30, with a weak D call TRBD1 (6 bases). In germline, CDR1 is GTSNPN, CDR2 SVGIG (reference sequence). V gave up 5 bases and J gave up 3 bases, with 13 bases separating them. This CDR3 has 13 amino acids. CDR3 loop: CAWGHRVDYGYTF. The DNA of the CDR3 is TGTGCCTGGGGACACAGGGTTGACTATGGCTACACCTTC.

The count of this clone is one. V gene TRBV5-1 combines with J gene TRBJ1-1, with a possible D match to TRBD1 (6 bases). Trimming removed 4 bases at V and 5 bases at J, with 18 bases between. The CDR3 contains 15 residues. Germline-derived CDR1 and CDR2 are SGHRS and YFSETQ. This chain's CDR3 is CASSRGGGGRTEAFF. The DNA for the CDR3 is TGCGCCAGCAGCCGGGGGGGCGGAGGTAGGACTGAAGCTTTCTTT.

This chain joins TRBV10-2 and TRBJ2-1, with 8 positions matching TRBD1. The CDR3 is 14 amino acids. With 11 bases clipped from V and 6 bases from J, the junction kept 12 bases outside the gene matches. In germline, CDR1 is WSHSY, CDR2 SAAADI. The CDR3 loop reads CAGATGASGNEQFF. The CDR3 coding sequence is TGCGCCGGGGCGACAGGGGCCTCGGGCAATGAGCAGTTCTTC.

The chain has TRBV7-2 and TRBJ1-2; D gene ambiguous. Germline V gene lookup returns CDR1 SGHTA and CDR2 FQGNSA. The CDR3 contains 13 residues. V was shortened by 1 base and J by 2 bases, with 5 bases between the two germline ends. CDR3 in amino acids: CASSLDLNYGYTF. CDR3 nucleotide sequence: TGTGCCAGCAGCTTAGACCTAAACTATGGCTACACCTTC. Looking up the rest from reference TRBV7-2 and TRBJ1-2 gives the full variable domain: GAGVSQSPSNKVTEKGKDVELRCDPISGHTALYWYRQSLGQGLEFLIYFQGNSAPDKSGLPSDRFSAERTGGSVSTLTIQRTQQEDSAVYLCASSLDLNYGYTFGSGTRLTVV.

This chain connects TRBV5-1 to TRBJ2-5, with a weak D call TRBD1 (6 bases). The V and J ends lost 0 bases and 1 base respectively, with 13 bases between them. The CDR3 contains 16 residues. Germline V gene sequence: CDR1 SGHRS, CDR2 YFSETQ. The CDR3 region is CASSLGQVLLQETQYF. In DNA, the CDR3 is TGCGCCAGCAGCTTGGGACAGGTTCTTCTCCAAGAGACCCAGTACTTC. Full variable domain (missing parts from reference TRBV5-1 and TRBJ2-5): KAGVTQTPRYLIKTRGQQVTLSCSPISGHRSVSWYQQTPGQGLQFLFEYFSETQRNKGNFPGRFSGRQFSNSRSEMNVSTLELGDSALYLCASSLGQVLLQETQYFGPGTRLLVL.

The count of this clone is one. Other DNA sequences in this specimen translate into the identical CDR3. The chain couples TRBV28 to TRBJ2-7; D is unclear. V was pared by 8 bases and J by 2 bases, with 4 bases between. The CDR3 runs 10 residues. From germline, CDR1 is MDHEN and CDR2 SYDVKM. The DNA of the CDR3 is TGTGCCAGCGGCCCCTACGAGCAGTACTTC. The encoded protein is CASGPYEQYF.

With respect to this clone: This sample includes further DNA sequences coding for the same CDR3. The V gene is TRBV6-1, the J gene TRBJ2-7; TRBD1 matches at 7 bases. Per germline, CDR1 MNHNS and CDR2 SASEGT. The CDR3 contains 15 residues. J was trimmed by 0 bases and V by 11 bases; bases with no gene match: 13. The CDR3 loop reads CALKLWDSSSYEQYF. As DNA, the CDR3 is TGTGCCCTCAAGCTATGGGACAGCAGCTCCTACGAGCAGTACTTC.

This sequence joins TRBV10-3 and TRBJ2-3, with D perhaps TRBD1 (6 bases). Germline values: CDR1 ENHRY, CDR2 SYGVKD. The CDR3 spans 17 residues. V dropped 6 bases and J dropped 3 bases, with 22 bases sitting between them. Written as DNA, the CDR3 is TGTGCCATCAGCGACCCCCACTCGGACAGTGGAACAGATACGCAGTATTTT. It codes for CAISDPHSDSGTDTQYF.

The chain uses TRBV28 and TRBJ1-5; D is ambiguous. CDR3 size: 17 residues. Germline CDR1 MDHEN, CDR2 SYDVKM. Between the trimmed V and J ends, which lost 5 bases and 6 bases, there was a span of 23 bases. For the CDR3, the DNA is TGTGCCAGCAGTGACACCAATCCCCAACCGGTGGGTCAGCCCCAGCATTTT. Translating it yields CASSDTNPQPVGQPQHF.

The J gene is TRBJ2-3, the V gene TRBV27; 10 bases fit TRBD2. CDR1 is MNHEY and CDR2 is SMNVEV in the germline V gene (reference sequence). Germline trimming cut 7 bases from V and 3 bases from J; bases unmatched to any gene: 10. The length of the CDR3 is 16 residues. The CDR3 sequence is CASTSLAGDGTDTQYF. Written as DNA, the CDR3 is TGTGCCAGCACCTCCCTAGCGGGAGATGGGACAGATACGCAGTATTTT.

This clone was found a few times. The CDR3 is CAISDTEAFF. The CDR3, as DNA: TGTGCCATCTCGGACACTGAAGCTTTCTTT. The chain links TRBV19 to TRBJ1-1, with no clear D. V lost 10 bases and J 3 bases, leaving 6 bases between the germline ends. Germline CDR1 LNHDA, CDR2 SQIVND (reference sequence). The length of the CDR3 is 10 residues.

This chain joins TRBV27 and TRBJ2-7; weak D call: TRBD2 (5 bases). V was shortened by 9 bases and J by 2 bases, with 11 bases between the two germline ends. The CDR3 spans 12 residues. CDR1 is MNHEY and CDR2 is SMNVEV in the germline V gene (reference sequence). The CDR3 region has the DNA TGTGCCAGGGACTCCCGGACCTACGAGCAGTACTTC. Its protein is CARDSRTYEQYF.

V usage is TRBV18 and J usage is TRBJ2-7; 7 positions agree with TRBD2. Germline V gives CDR1 KGHSH, CDR2 LQKENI. This CDR3 has 15 residues. Germline trimming cut 6 bases from V and 2 bases from J; bases unmatched to any gene: 10. In DNA, the CDR3 is TGTGCCAGCTCTCCGAAGGCCGGACTAGCCTACGAGCAGTACTTC. It encodes CASSPKAGLAYEQYF.

The chain carries TRBV6-5 and TRBJ2-7, with D uncertain. The CDR3 covers 12 residues. Trimming removed 2 bases at V and 3 bases at J, with 5 bases between. Germline CDR1 reads MNHEY; CDR2 reads SVGAGI. The CDR3 DNA reads TGTGCCAGCAGTTACAACTTCTACGAGCAGTACTTC. This gives the protein CASSYNFYEQYF.

The rearrangement links TRBV18 to TRBJ2-7; 12 positions match TRBD1. V gave up 1 base and J gave up 3 bases; unmatched junction bases: 16. Germline V gives CDR1 KGHSH, CDR2 LQKENI. The CDR3 length is 20 residues. The CDR3 loop is CASSPLGPGTGGFSLYEQYF. In nucleotides, the CDR3 is TGTGCCAGCTCACCACTCGGCCCCGGGACAGGGGGCTTTTCTCTCTACGAGCAGTACTTC.

The rearrangement links TRBV7-2 to TRBJ2-5; weak D call: TRBD2 (7 bases). CDR3 length: 13 amino acids. V was cut by 8 bases and J by 5 bases, with 15 bases left in between. Germline CDR1 and CDR2: SGHTA and FQGNSA. In DNA form, the CDR3 reads TGTGCCAGCGTGGGGGGGCCGGGCGAGACCCAGTACTTC. Its translation: CASVGGPGETQYF.

The V and J genes are TRBV2 and TRBJ1-1; D may be TRBD1 (5 bases). CDR3 length equals 14 residues. The V and J ends lost 6 bases and 4 bases respectively, with 15 bases between them. CDR1 is SNHLY, CDR2 FYNNEI, per germline. The CDR3 nucleotides are TGTGCCAGCAGCGGTTGGAAAGGGGCCACTGAAGCTTTCTTT. Translated: CASSGWKGATEAFF.

This chain links TRBV7-8 with TRBJ2-7; D is possibly TRBD1 (6 bases). Looked up from germline, CDR1 is SGHVS and CDR2 is FQNEAQ. Trimming shortened V by 4 bases and J by 0 bases, and 7 bases separated the two germline ends. The CDR3 runs 13 residues. The CDR3 region is CASSYRVSYEQYF. In nucleotides, the CDR3 is TGTGCCAGCAGCTACAGGGTCTCCTACGAGCAGTACTTC.

The V gene is TRBV5-5, the J gene TRBJ1-5; possibly TRBD1 for D (5 bases). CDR3 length: 15 amino acids. With 3 bases removed from V and 0 bases from J, the gap between germline ends came to 10 bases. Germline V gives CDR1 SGHKS, CDR2 YYEKEE (reference sequence). The CDR3 DNA follows: TGTGCCAGCAGCTACGCAGGGTTTAGCAATCAGCCCCAGCATTTT. Its translation: CASSYAGFSNQPQHF.

V and J are TRBV5-6 and TRBJ1-1; D unclear. From germline, CDR1 is SGHDT and CDR2 YYEEEE. CDR3 length: 12 residues. Trimming shortened V by 4 bases and J by 2 bases, and 6 bases separated the two germline ends. The CDR3, as DNA: TGTGCCAGCAGCAGGAGAAACACTGAAGCTTTCTTT. Translated: CASSRRNTEAFF.

The rearrangement uses TRBV11-3 and TRBJ1-5; 8 positions match TRBD1. V dropped 5 bases and J dropped 6; count of bases not matched to a gene: 9. There are 15 residues in the CDR3. The germline V gene has CDR1 SGHNT and CDR2 YENEEA. This CDR3 is CASSPDRGGGQPQHF. CDR3 nucleotide sequence: TGTGCCAGCAGCCCCGACAGGGGAGGAGGTCAGCCCCAGCATTTT.